The source of this T cell receptor beta chain is a study of blood T cell repertoires in COVID-19. Overall study context: There were acute and convalescent COVID-19 samples, and they came from the United States, Italy and Spain. Nucleic acid was either cDNA or gDNA, and it came from T cells, B-cell-depleted T cells, or PBMCs.

The CDR3 length is 15 residues. CDR1 is SNHLY, CDR2 FYNNEI, per germline. V shed 7 bases and J 4 bases; nucleotides not matched to a gene: 4. This clone was observed a handful of times. Original processing notes: It was from reference gene primer amplification that nucleated cell counts were estimated. Sequencing was performed with immunoSEQ multiplex PCR; in TCRdb, only in-frame clones are kept and a portion is missing. Clone size and the V and J calls come from that table; the DNA yielded D and trimming. The sample contains about 63,000 clones, 88% of which appear only once. The chain couples TRBV2 to TRBJ1-6; 10 nucleotides agree with TRBD1. The sequencing sample was made of peripheral blood. The receptor comes from a human donor in a cohort sampled during active COVID-19. The CDR3 is CASKRQGAYNSPLHF. DNA of the CDR3: TGTGCCAGCAAAAGACAGGGGGCGTATAATTCACCCCTCCACTTT.